These 27 T cell receptor beta chains share one sample of origin, sequenced in a study of blood T cell repertoires in COVID-19. The protocol was immunoSEQ multiplex PCR, while the TCRdb copy is restricted to in-frame clones and leaves out a portion. Altogether around 250,000 clones are present, about four fifths being singletons, with the ten largest covering about 5%. The material sequenced was PBMCs or T cells enriched from blood (not recorded which). The receptors were sampled from a man in his forties who had been exposed to COVID-19.

The chain carries TRBV5-4 and TRBJ2-7, with 7 bases fitting TRBD1. This CDR3 has 14 amino acids. In germline, CDR1 is SGHNT, CDR2 YYREEE (reference sequence). With 2 bases clipped from V and 6 bases from J, the junction kept 8 bases outside the gene matches. CDR3 loop: CASSFFKGAGEQYF. For the CDR3, the DNA is TGTGCCAGCAGCTTTTTTAAGGGGGCCGGCGAGCAGTACTTC.

J is TRBJ1-1 and V is TRBV6-1, with TRBD1 identical over 7 bases. V dropped 2 bases and J dropped 8; count of bases not matched to a gene: 5. The V gene's germline CDR1 is MNHNS and CDR2 SASEGT. The CDR3 has 13 amino acids. CDR3 amino acids: CASSESGTEEAFF. In DNA, the CDR3 is TGTGCCAGCAGTGAATCGGGGACAGAGGAAGCTTTCTTT.

The chain carries TRBV30 and TRBJ2-7; perhaps TRBD1 as D (5 bases). The ends were cut back, 5 bases at V and 6 bases at J, with 14 bases in the middle. This CDR3 has 12 amino acids. Germline CDR1 is GTSNPN and CDR2 is SVGIG (reference sequence). In DNA form, the CDR3 reads TGTGCCTGGTACCGAAGGGGCGGCGAGCAGTACTTC. Protein: CAWYRRGGEQYF.

This chain uses TRBV9 with TRBJ1-1; D is uncertain. Germline loops: CDR1 SGDLS, CDR2 YYNGEE. V shed 4 bases and J shed 1 base, with 14 bases lying between them. The CDR3 length is 15 residues. The DNA of the CDR3 is TGTGCCAGCAGCCCTAATCTATATCCGAACACTGAAGCTTTCTTT. Encoded protein: CASSPNLYPNTEAFF.

This chain uses TRBV29-1 with TRBJ2-7; 9 nucleotides line up with TRBD2. CDR1 and CDR2 from the germline V gene are SQVTM and ANQGSEA. The CDR3 is 14 amino acids. Trimming removed 7 bases from V and 4 bases from J; junction bases left unmatched: 11. In DNA form, the CDR3 reads TGCAGCGCACTAATAGCGGGAGACGGGTACGAGCAGTACTTC. Translated, it gives CSALIAGDGYEQYF.

This chain links TRBV2 with TRBJ2-7, with 10 bases aligning to TRBD1. CDR1 SNHLY and CDR2 FYNNEI come from the germline V gene. CDR3 length: 17 amino acids. The V and J ends lost 6 bases and 1 base, in that order; junction bases with no gene match: 12. DNA of the CDR3: TGTGCCAGCAGGCCGACAGGGGGCGGGCCGAGGTCCTACGAGCAGTACTTC. It translates to CASRPTGGGPRSYEQYF.

V is TRBV5-1 and J is TRBJ2-6; tentatively, D is TRBD2 (5 bases). The CDR3 has 14 amino acids. Between the trimmed V and J ends, which lost 7 bases and 3 bases, there was a span of 11 bases. The germline gives CDR1 SGHRS, CDR2 YFSETQ. CDR3 nucleotides: TGCGCCAGCTCTACAGCGGTTGGGGCCAACGTCCTGACTTTC. Translating it yields CASSTAVGANVLTF.

This clone was found a few times. The gene calls are TRBV30 and TRBJ1-5; D possibly corresponds to TRBD1 (5 bases). Trimming took off 2 bases at V and 3 bases at J, with 14 bases between the two ends. Germline V CDR1 and CDR2: GTSNPN, SVGIG (reference sequence). This CDR3 spans 15 amino acids. Here the CDR3 reads CAWSRTGKVNQPQHF. The CDR3 bases are TGTGCCTGGAGTCGAACAGGCAAAGTCAATCAGCCCCAGCATTTT.

The chain employs TRBV19 and TRBJ1-2; TRBD1 matches 7 bases. This CDR3 spans 15 amino acids. Germline loops: CDR1 LNHDA, CDR2 SQIVND (reference sequence). The V segment lost 6 bases and the J segment 4 bases; nucleotides outside the gene matches: 11. The CDR3: CASSLARQGFYGYTF. The DNA of the CDR3 is TGTGCCAGTAGCCTGGCCAGACAGGGTTTCTATGGCTACACCTTC. The full variable domain, rest sourced from reference TRBV19 and TRBJ1-2, is DGGITQSPKYLFRKEGQNVTLSCEQNLNHDAMYWYRQDPGQGLRLIYYSQIVNDFQKGDIAEGYSVSREKKESFPLTVTSAQKNPTAFYLCASSLARQGFYGYTFGSGTRLTVV.

V gene TRBV7-8 combines with J gene TRBJ1-4; 8 bases are a match to TRBD1. CDR1 SGHVS and CDR2 FQNEAQ come from the germline V gene. The CDR3 is 14 residues long. V shed 10 bases and J 7 bases; nucleotides not matched to a gene: 11. The DNA of the CDR3 is TGTGCCACAACACCAGGACAGGGTTTTGAAAAACTGTTTTTT. Protein: CATTPGQGFEKLFF.

This clone was observed a handful of times. This chain connects TRBV11-3 to TRBJ2-3; TRBD1 might be the D (6 bases). V lost 5 bases, J lost 3 bases, and 18 bases lay in between. The CDR3 extends over 16 amino acids. Germline CDR1 reads SGHNT; CDR2 reads YENEEA. This chain's CDR3 is CASSPPTGTGTDTQYF. The CDR3 nucleotides read TGTGCCAGCAGCCCCCCAACGGGAACAGGGACAGATACGCAGTATTTT.

The chain employs TRBV4-2 and TRBJ2-1; D is possibly TRBD2 (6 bases). Germline V CDR1 and CDR2: LGHNA, YNFKEQ. This CDR3 has 14 residues. V lost 4 bases to trimming and J lost 6 bases, with 13 bases between them. The CDR3 sequence is CASSRPGSSNEQFF. Here the CDR3 DNA reads TGTGCCAGCAGCCGGCCCGGGAGTAGCAATGAGCAGTTCTTC.

The rearrangement joins TRBV9 to TRBJ2-3; D ambiguous. CDR1 and CDR2 from the germline V gene are SGDLS and YYNGEE. V lost 2 bases to trimming and J lost 2 bases, with 12 bases between them. This CDR3 is 15 amino acids long. The CDR3 sequence: CASSVTSQPTDTQYF. The DNA of the CDR3 is TGTGCCAGCAGCGTGACTTCTCAGCCCACAGATACGCAGTATTTT.

The chain employs TRBV6-5 and TRBJ2-1; TRBD2 agrees at 12 bases. Germline assignment: CDR1 MNHEY and CDR2 SVGAGI. Losses at the gene ends were 11 bases for V and 9 bases for J; bases not matched to a gene: 14. This CDR3 contains 15 residues. The CDR3 protein is CASAIELAGGREQFF. The DNA of the CDR3 is TGTGCCTCAGCAATAGAACTAGCGGGAGGTCGTGAGCAGTTCTTC.

This clone was picked up one time. This rearrangement joins TRBV14 to TRBJ1-3; D is undetermined. Germline loops: CDR1 SGHDN, CDR2 FVKESK. The CDR3 spans 15 residues. Trimming removed 0 bases at V and 4 bases at J, with 10 bases between. The CDR3, as DNA: TGTGCCAGCAGCCAAGATTTCGGACTCGGAAACACCATATATTTT. It yields the protein CASSQDFGLGNTIYF.

The V gene is TRBV6-5, the J gene TRBJ2-1, with 10 nucleotides matching TRBD2. This CDR3 region has 14 residues. The V segment lost 5 bases and the J segment 4 bases; nucleotides outside the gene matches: 2. Per germline, CDR1 MNHEY and CDR2 SVGAGI. In nucleotides, the CDR3 is TGTGCCAGCAGTAAGACTAGCGGGTACAATGAGCAGTTCTTC. Translating it yields CASSKTSGYNEQFF.

In its sample, this clone was seen many times. The CDR3 protein is CASSLDAGRSWSDGYTF. The CDR3 DNA sequence: TGTGCCAGCAGCTTAGACGCAGGTCGCTCATGGTCCGATGGCTACACCTTC. The chain joins TRBV7-8 to TRBJ1-2; D not certain. Trimming removed 1 base from V and 6 bases from J, with 21 bases in between. CDR3 length: 17 residues. Germline CDR1 and CDR2: SGHVS and FQNEAQ.

The chain carries TRBV28 and TRBJ2-1, with 8 bases aligning to TRBD2. The germline V gene encodes CDR1 MDHEN and CDR2 SYDVKM. J gave up 0 bases and V 6 bases, and 7 bases lay outside the gene matches. The CDR3 is made up of 16 amino acids. The CDR3 here is CASRLRTSGSYNEQFF. DNA of the CDR3: TGTGCCAGCAGATTAAGAACTAGCGGCTCCTACAATGAGCAGTTCTTC.

The chain combines TRBV28 with TRBJ2-7; D may be TRBD1 (6 bases). The V gene's germline CDR1 is MDHEN and CDR2 SYDVKM. Trimming removed 3 bases from V and 1 base from J, with 10 bases in between. CDR3 length: 14 residues. The CDR3 coding sequence is TGTGCCAGCAGTTTTCAGGGGAGATCCTACGAGCAGTACTTC. Protein sequence: CASSFQGRSYEQYF.

This sequence joins TRBV29-1 and TRBJ2-7, with D perhaps TRBD2 (5 bases). The CDR3 spans 17 residues. V dropped 3 bases and J dropped 0 bases, with 21 bases sitting between them. Germline V lookup: CDR1 SQVTM, CDR2 ANQGSEA. The CDR3 DNA follows: TGCAGCGTTGATATATACCATCCACCCAGCGGCTCCTACGAGCAGTACTTC. Its translation: CSVDIYHPPSGSYEQYF.

CDR3: CAIRSTSGSANEQYF. DNA of the CDR3: TGTGCCATCAGATCGACTAGCGGGAGCGCCAACGAGCAGTACTTC. The V gene is TRBV10-3, the J gene TRBJ2-7; 12 nucleotides agree with TRBD2. Germline loops: CDR1 ENHRY, CDR2 SYGVKD. This CDR3 region has 15 residues. Trimming at V came to 6 bases and at J to 5 bases, leaving 8 bases not matched to a gene.

In its sample, this clone was seen many times. CDR3 residues: CASSLGGRDSAEAFF. DNA for the CDR3: TGTGCCAGCAGCTTGGGGGGCAGGGATTCAGCTGAAGCTTTCTTT. The V and J genes are TRBV5-4 and TRBJ1-1; D is perhaps TRBD1 (5 bases). V lost 0 bases, J lost 6 bases, and 15 bases lay in between. CDR3 length: 15 amino acids. Germline lookup yields CDR1 SGHNT and CDR2 YYREEE (reference sequence). The full variable domain, with the rest looked up from reference TRBV5-4 and TRBJ1-1, is ETGVTQSPTHLIKTRGQQVTLRCSSQSGHNTVSWYQQALGQGPQFIFQYYREEENGRGNFPPRFSGLQFPNYSSELNVNALELDDSALYLCASSLGGRDSAEAFFGQGTRLTVV.

The rearrangement uses TRBV11-2 and TRBJ1-5; D ambiguous. The V and J ends lost 5 bases and 6 bases respectively, with 14 bases between them. Germline-derived CDR1 and CDR2 are SGHAT and FQNNGV. CDR3 length: 14 amino acids. DNA of the CDR3: TGTGCCAGCAGCCCCAACAGTGAGGGTCAGCCCCAGCATTTT. Amino acid sequence: CASSPNSEGQPQHF.

V is TRBV19 and J is TRBJ2-7, with D perhaps TRBD2 (6 bases). This CDR3 spans 13 amino acids. Trimming pared 7 bases from V and 9 bases from J, leaving 19 bases between. CDR1 and CDR2 (germline): LNHDA, SQIVND (reference sequence). Here the CDR3 reads CASTGGAGWVQYF. CDR3 DNA: TGTGCCAGTACCGGCGGGGCTGGGTGGGTGCAGTACTTC.

The chain joins TRBV30 to TRBJ2-7, with a tentative D call TRBD1 (5 bases). Germline V gene lookup returns CDR1 GTSNPN and CDR2 SVGIG (reference sequence). Trimming removed 0 bases from V and 2 bases from J, with 17 bases in between. This CDR3 is 16 amino acids long. In DNA, the CDR3 is TGTGCCTGGAGTGTACAAGTGAGGACATCCACCTACGAGCAGTACTTC. Amino acid sequence: CAWSVQVRTSTYEQYF.

The table lists this clone with a count of one. The chain recombines TRBV18 with TRBJ1-3; 7 nucleotides align to TRBD1. From germline, CDR1 is KGHSH and CDR2 LQKENI. The CDR3 loop spans 15 amino acids. The J segment lost 2 bases and the V segment lost 5 bases, leaving 6 bases of the junction unmatched. CDR3 amino acids: CASSSQGVPGNTIYF. CDR3 nucleotide sequence: TGTGCCAGCTCATCCCAGGGGGTCCCTGGAAACACCATATATTTT. Supplemented by reference TRBV18 and TRBJ1-3, the full variable domain reads NAGVMQNPRHLVRRRGQEARLRCSPMKGHSHVYWYRQLPEEGLKFMVYLQKENIIDESGMPKERFSAEFPKEGPSILRIQQVVRGDSAAYFCASSSQGVPGNTIYFGEGSWLTVV.

The chain combines TRBV2 with TRBJ1-1; no clear D. Trimming took 0 bases from V and 5 from J, leaving 10 bases between them. The V gene's germline CDR1 is SNHLY and CDR2 FYNNEI. The CDR3 totals 14 residues. In nucleotides, the CDR3 is TGTGCCAGCAGTGAAGCGGGCCGGTTGACTGAAGCTTTCTTT. As protein: CASSEAGRLTEAFF.